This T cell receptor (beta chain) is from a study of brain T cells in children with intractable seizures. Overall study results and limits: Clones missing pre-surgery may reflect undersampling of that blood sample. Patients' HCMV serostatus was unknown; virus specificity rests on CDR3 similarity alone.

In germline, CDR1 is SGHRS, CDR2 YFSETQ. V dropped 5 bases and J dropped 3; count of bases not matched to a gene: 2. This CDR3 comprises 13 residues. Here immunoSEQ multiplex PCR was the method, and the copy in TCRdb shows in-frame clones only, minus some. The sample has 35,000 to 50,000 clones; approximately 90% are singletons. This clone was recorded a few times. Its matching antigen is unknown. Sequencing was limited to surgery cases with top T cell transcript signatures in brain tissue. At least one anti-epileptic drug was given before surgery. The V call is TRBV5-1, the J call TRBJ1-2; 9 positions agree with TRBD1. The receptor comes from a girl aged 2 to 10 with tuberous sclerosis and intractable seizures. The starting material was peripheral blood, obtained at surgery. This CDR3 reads CASRGQGHYGYTF. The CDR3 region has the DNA TGCGCCAGCAGGGGACAGGGTCACTATGGCTACACCTTC.